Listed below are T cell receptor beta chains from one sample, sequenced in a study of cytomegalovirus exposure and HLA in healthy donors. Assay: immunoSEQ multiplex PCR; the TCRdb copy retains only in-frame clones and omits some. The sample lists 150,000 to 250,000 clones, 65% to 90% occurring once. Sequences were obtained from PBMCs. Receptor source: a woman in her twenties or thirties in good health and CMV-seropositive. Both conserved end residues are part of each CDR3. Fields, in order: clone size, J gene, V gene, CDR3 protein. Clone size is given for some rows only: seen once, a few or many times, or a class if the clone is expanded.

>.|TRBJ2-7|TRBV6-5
CASSSQGFSYEQYF
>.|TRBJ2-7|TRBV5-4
CASSLQGGPYEQYF
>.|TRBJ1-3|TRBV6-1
CASSRPGSGNTIYF
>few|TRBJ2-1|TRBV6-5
CASRDSESVSEQFF
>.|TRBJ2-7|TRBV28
CASGTTGLTYEQYF
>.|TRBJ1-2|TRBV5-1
CASSLRTGDGYTF
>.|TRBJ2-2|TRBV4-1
CASSQDRGGMNTGELFF
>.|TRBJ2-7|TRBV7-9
CASSVTDSYEQYF
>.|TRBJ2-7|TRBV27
CASSLGGSYEQYF
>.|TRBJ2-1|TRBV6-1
CASSAARLSSYNEQFF
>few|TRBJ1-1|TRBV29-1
CSVGTGMNTEAFF
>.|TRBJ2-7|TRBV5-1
CASSLSTSGGFYEQYF